This is a list of T cell receptor beta chains from one sample in a study of blood T cell repertoires in COVID-19. Measured with immunoSEQ multiplex PCR; TCRdb has only the in-frame clones, and not every one. The sample has about 330,000 clones, roughly 90% seen once; the top ten hold around 8.9%. Source material: peripheral blood. The origin of the receptors is a man aged 30 to 45 with COVID-19, enrolled during active disease. CDR3s include the opening cysteine and the closing phenylalanine or tryptophan. The D gene is left open where the match is weak. Clone size is stated in some rows and not others, as once, few, many or a class when expanded.

TRBD1 TRBJ2-5 NA TRBV4-1 CASSQSPGTGPTQYF TGCGCCAGCAGCCAATCCCCGGGGACAGGTCCGACCCAGTACTTC
NA TRBJ1-6 NA TRBV6-5 CAIKDGTYSSPLHF TGTGCCATCAAAGACGGGACATACTCTTCACCCCTCCACTTT
NA TRBJ1-1 NA TRBV7-9 CASSLGLFSGGDTEAFF TGTGCCAGCAGCTTAGGATTATTCTCCGGGGGGGACACTGAAGCTTTCTTT
NA TRBJ1-2 NA TRBV28 CASSLYGRDHGYTF TGTGCCAGCAGTTTATATGGCCGGGATCATGGCTACACCTTC
TRBD2 TRBJ2-7 once TRBV5-5 CASRRTGTSDQSASYEQYF TGTGCCAGCAGACGAACCGGGACTAGCGATCAGAGTGCTTCCTACGAGCAGTACTTC
NA TRBJ2-2 NA TRBV4-3 CASSQDGGAYTGELFF TGCGCCAGCAGCCAAGATGGAGGGGCTTACACCGGGGAGCTGTTTTTT
TRBD2 TRBJ2-3 NA TRBV19 CASSLIGLAGGTLATDTQYF TGTGCCAGTAGTCTCATCGGCCTAGCGGGAGGGACACTTGCCACAGATACGCAGTATTTT
NA TRBJ2-7 few TRBV28 CASRGGTNSYEQYF TGTGCCAGCAGGGGCGGGACGAATTCCTACGAGCAGTACTTC
TRBD1 TRBJ1-2 once TRBV18 CASSLSQGDDYGYTF TGTGCCAGCTCACTGAGTCAGGGGGACGACTATGGCTACACCTTC
TRBD1 TRBJ1-1 NA TRBV9 CASSSTTGRNPEAFF TGTGCCAGCAGCTCGACGACAGGGAGGAACCCGGAAGCTTTCTTT
TRBD1 TRBJ2-6 NA TRBV15 CATNDRGGANVLTF TGTGCCACCAACGACAGGGGTGGGGCCAACGTCCTGACTTTC
TRBD1 TRBJ1-2 NA TRBV3-1/TRBV3-2 CASSQEIGTGYGYTF TGTGCCAGCAGCCAAGAAATAGGGACAGGTTATGGCTACACCTTC
NA TRBJ2-1 NA TRBV30 CAWVRSVDNEQFF TGTGCCTGGGTTCGCAGCGTCGACAATGAGCAGTTCTTC
NA TRBJ2-7 NA TRBV24-1 CATSDFGGDEQYF TGTGCCACCAGTGATTTCGGAGGGGACGAGCAGTACTTC